The rows below give T cell receptor beta chains drawn from one sample of a study of blood T cell repertoires in COVID-19. Sequenced by immunoSEQ multiplex PCR; TCRdb stores in-frame clones only, minus some. The profile shows some 97,000 clones, roughly nine tenths of them singletons. The sequencing input was peripheral blood. These receptor sequences come from a man aged 45 to 65 with active COVID-19. The CDR3 runs from the conserved cysteine through the conserved F or W. D genes are given only for firm matches. The listing skips clone size in some rows; elsewhere it reads once, few, many or a size class.

J gene | D gene | V gene | clone size | CDR3 DNA | CDR3 protein
TRBJ1-4 | TRBD1 | TRBV6-5 | . | TGTGCCAGCAGCAGGGGGAGTGTTAATGAAAAACTGTTTTTT | CASSRGSVNEKLFF
TRBJ2-2 | . | TRBV3-1/TRBV3-2 | . | TGTGCCAGCAGCCAAGATCGCACCGGGGAGCTGTTTTTT | CASSQDRTGELFF
TRBJ1-1 | . | TRBV19 | . | TGTGCCAGTAGTATATCGCGGATGAACACTGAAGCTTTCTTT | CASSISRMNTEAFF
TRBJ2-1 | . | TRBV27 | . | TGTGCCAGCAGTCTCCGTTACAGGTCCAATGGACCGGGCACTGAGCAGTTCTTC | CASSLRYRSNGPGTEQFF
TRBJ1-4 | . | TRBV18 | . | TGTGCCAGCTCACCACTGGGCCAGGGTGGTGAAAAACTGTTTTTT | CASSPLGQGGEKLFF
TRBJ2-7 | TRBD1 | TRBV5-1 | . | TGCGCCAGCAGCTACGGACAGGGGACCTCCTACGAGCAGTACTTC | CASSYGQGTSYEQYF
TRBJ1-6 | . | TRBV10-3 | . | TGTGCCATCAGTGAGGAAGGAGCCAATTCACCCCTCCACTTT | CAISEEGANSPLHF
TRBJ2-3 | TRBD1 | TRBV5-1 | . | TGCGCCAGCAGCTTTACAGGGGACACAGATACGCAGTATTTT | CASSFTGDTDTQYF
TRBJ1-4 | . | TRBV18 | . | TGTGCCAGCTCACCCACAGGGACCGGGAATGAAAAACTGTTTTTT | CASSPTGTGNEKLFF
TRBJ2-2 | . | TRBV5-1 | . | TGCGCCAGCAGCGAGGGCCCCACCGGGGAGCTGTTTTTT | CASSEGPTGELFF
TRBJ2-2 | TRBD2 | TRBV5-1 | . | TGCGCCAGCAGCCCTAGGAGCGGGAGGGCTGGAACCGGGGAGCTGTTTTTT | CASSPRSGRAGTGELFF
TRBJ1-2 | TRBD1 | TRBV5-1 | . | TGCGCCAGCAGCTTGGAGGGACAGGGGAACGGCTACACCTTC | CASSLEGQGNGYTF
TRBJ2-1 | TRBD1 | TRBV29-1 | . | TGCAGCGTCGGACAGGGCTTGGTCTCCCCCAATGAGCAGTTCTTC | CSVGQGLVSPNEQFF
TRBJ1-6 | TRBD1 | TRBV2 | . | TGTGCCAGCAGTGGGGACAGGGCTAATTCACCCCTCCACTTT | CASSGDRANSPLHF
TRBJ1-1 | . | TRBV19 | once | TGTGCCAGTAGCCCCCATACAGGCAGAAACACTGAAGCTTTCTTT | CASSPHTGRNTEAFF
TRBJ1-4 | . | TRBV6-4 | . | TGTGCCAGTCGGACTAATGAAAAACTGTTTTTT | CASRTNEKLFF
TRBJ1-5 | . | TRBV5-5 | once | TGTGCCAGCGAATGGGGGACTCTCAATCAGCCCCAGCATTTT | CASEWGTLNQPQHF
TRBJ1-5 | TRBD1 | TRBV19 | . | TGTGCCAGTAGCACGACAGGGAATAGCAATCAGCCCCAGCATTTT | CASSTTGNSNQPQHF
TRBJ1-3 | . | TRBV9 | . | TGTGCCAGCAGCGCCGAATACGGAGACCAGCCATACACCATATATTTT | CASSAEYGDQPYTIYF
TRBJ1-5 | . | TRBV18 | . | TGTGCCAGCTCACTAACGGGACAAGGCGATCAGCCCCAGCATTTT | CASSLTGQGDQPQHF
TRBJ2-3 | TRBD2 | TRBV5-1 | . | TGCGCCAGCGGGTTAAGGACTAGCGGCACAGATACGCAGTATTTT | CASGLRTSGTDTQYF
TRBJ2-5 | TRBD1 | TRBV19 | . | TGTGCCAGTAGTATCAGTGGAACAGGGGGTAAGACCCAGTACTTC | CASSISGTGGKTQYF
TRBJ2-1 | . | TRBV9 | . | TGTGCCAGCAGCGAAAACCCGGGACTGTACAATGAGCAGTTCTTC | CASSENPGLYNEQFF
TRBJ1-2 | TRBD1 | TRBV3-1/TRBV3-2 | . | TGTGCCAGCAGCCAAGATTGGCAGGGGGCCCATGGCTACACCTTC | CASSQDWQGAHGYTF
TRBJ2-1 | . | TRBV6-6 | . | TGTGCCAGCAGTTACTCGGAGGGTGAGCAGTTCTTC | CASSYSEGEQFF
TRBJ1-1 | TRBD1 | TRBV6-5 | . | TGTGCCAGCAGTTACTCCCGGGGCAGGGGGGAAGCTTTCTTT | CASSYSRGRGEAFF
TRBJ1-1 | TRBD1 | TRBV11-3 | . | TGTGCCAGCAGCCCCACCGGACAGGGGAACACTGAAGCTTTCTTT | CASSPTGQGNTEAFF
TRBJ1-5 | TRBD1 | TRBV4-1 | . | TGCGCCAGCAGCCAATCTTTTAACGGAGCGACAGGGTGGGTTCAGCCCCAGCATTTT | CASSQSFNGATGWVQPQHF
TRBJ2-1 | TRBD2 | TRBV18 | . | TGTGCCAGCTCGCCTAGCGGGAACAACAATGAGCAGTTCTTC | CASSPSGNNNEQFF
TRBJ2-1 | . | TRBV29-1 | . | TGCAGCGTCCCCGACAGGTACAATGAGCAGTTCTTC | CSVPDRYNEQFF
TRBJ1-4 | . | TRBV5-4 | . | TGTGCCAGCACCAACCGCGCCCAGGGCGAAAAACTGTTTTTT | CASTNRAQGEKLFF
TRBJ2-2 | TRBD2 | TRBV12-5 | . | TGTGCTAGTACCCGGACTAGCATCACCGGGGAGCTGTTTTTT | CASTRTSITGELFF
TRBJ2-1 | . | TRBV7-9 | few | TGTGCCAGCAGCCCGCCCCGAGCGGATGAGCAGTTCTTC | CASSPPRADEQFF
TRBJ1-3 | . | TRBV7-2 | . | TGTGCCAGCAGCTTCTTCAGGCCCAACTCTGGAAACACCATATATTTT | CASSFFRPNSGNTIYF
TRBJ1-3 | TRBD1 | TRBV5-8 | . | TGTGCCAGCAGCCTACAGGGGACTGGAAACACCATATATTTT | CASSLQGTGNTIYF